This T cell receptor beta chain was captured in a study of blood T cell repertoires in COVID-19. Recruits, aged about 18 to 95 years, lived in 24 US areas. In the study's own analysis: Researchers report that nucleated cell counts were estimated from reference gene primer amplification. Sequenced by immunoSEQ multiplex PCR; TCRdb stores in-frame clones only, minus some. V, J and clone size reflect that table, while D and trimming were determined from the DNA. The table has under 200,000 clones, about 83% seen once. Sequencing was done on a sample of PBMCs or T cells enriched from blood (not recorded which). This TCR derives from a man aged 40-49 years with acute COVID-19.

This CDR3 is CASSGGGAGRSRVETQYF. The CDR3 DNA is TGTGCCAGCTCAGGGGGTGGCGCTGGTAGGTCCCGCGTAGAGACCCAGTACTTC. V usage is TRBV2 and J usage is TRBJ2-5; 7 positions match TRBD1. The CDR3 covers 18 residues. J was trimmed by 4 bases and V by 8 bases; bases with no gene match: 22. Germline CDR1 is SNHLY and CDR2 is FYNNEI.